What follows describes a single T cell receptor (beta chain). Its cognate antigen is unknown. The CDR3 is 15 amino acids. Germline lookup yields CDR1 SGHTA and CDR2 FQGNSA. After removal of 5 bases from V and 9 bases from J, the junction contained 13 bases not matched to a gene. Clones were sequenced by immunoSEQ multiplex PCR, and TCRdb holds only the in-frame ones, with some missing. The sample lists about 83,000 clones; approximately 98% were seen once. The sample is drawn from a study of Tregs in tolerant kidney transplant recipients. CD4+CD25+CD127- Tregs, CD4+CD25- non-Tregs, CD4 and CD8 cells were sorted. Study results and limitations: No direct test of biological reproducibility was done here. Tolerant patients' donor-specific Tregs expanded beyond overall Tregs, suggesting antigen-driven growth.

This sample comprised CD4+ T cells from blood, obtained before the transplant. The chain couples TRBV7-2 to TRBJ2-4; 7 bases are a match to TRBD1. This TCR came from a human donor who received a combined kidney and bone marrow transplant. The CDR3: CASSTTRQGLAIQYF. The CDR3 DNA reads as TGTGCCAGCAGCACTACTCGACAGGGTCTGGCCATTCAGTACTTC.